Below are 28 T cell receptor beta chains sequenced from a single sample in a study of blood T cell repertoires in COVID-19. Sequenced by immunoSEQ multiplex PCR; TCRdb stores in-frame clones only, minus some. The table has 250,000 to 300,000 clones, roughly 91% seen once. The material sequenced was PBMCs or T cells enriched from blood (not recorded which). These receptors came from a woman in her sixties or seventies who had recovered from COVID-19.

The chain is built from TRBV28 and TRBJ1-2; 9 bases fit TRBD1. CDR3 size: 16 residues. Trimming cost V 8 bases and J 2 bases; bases outside gene matches: 12. CDR1 is MDHEN and CDR2 is SYDVKM in the germline V gene. CDR3 sequence: CASEPPKGTGNYGYTF. The CDR3 coding sequence is TGTGCCAGCGAACCGCCTAAAGGGACAGGGAACTATGGCTACACCTTC.

The rearrangement links TRBV27 to TRBJ2-3; 10 nucleotides line up with TRBD1. CDR1 is MNHEY, CDR2 SMNVEV, per germline (reference sequence). V shed 3 bases and J 6 bases; nucleotides not matched to a gene: 15. This CDR3 is 18 amino acids long. CDR3 sequence (DNA): TGTGCCAGCAGTTTGGGGTTGGGACAGGGGAGGGGGCCCGATACGCAGTATTTT. Encoded protein: CASSLGLGQGRGPDTQYF.

The rearrangement joins TRBV6-6 to TRBJ1-2, with D unclear. The CDR3 contains 12 residues. CDR1 and CDR2 (germline): MNHNY, SVGAGI (reference sequence). The V end lost 5 bases, the J end lost 8 bases, and 12 bases lay between the germline ends. CDR3: CASSLDLRGYTF. In nucleotides, the CDR3 is TGTGCCAGCAGTCTGGACTTGCGGGGCTACACCTTC.

This chain uses TRBV3-1 (or the pseudogene TRBV3-2) with TRBJ1-5; 7 bases align to TRBD1. CDR3 length: 13 residues. The ends lost 3 bases at V and 7 bases at J; junction bases unmatched: 3. Germline V gene data show CDR1 as LGHDT and CDR2 as YNNKEL (reference sequence). CDR3 in amino acids: CASSQQGEQPQHF. The CDR3 nucleotides are TGTGCCAGCAGCCAGCAGGGGGAACAGCCCCAGCATTTT.

The chain couples TRBV7-3 to TRBJ2-2; 7 bases match TRBD1. Trimming cost V 5 bases and J 0 bases; bases outside gene matches: 3. CDR1 and CDR2 (germline): SGHTA, FQGTGA. The CDR3 extends over 15 amino acids. The CDR3 nucleotides read TGTGCCAGCAGCCCAGGGGGACCGAACACCGGGGAGCTGTTTTTT. Translating gives CASSPGGPNTGELFF. Supplemented by reference TRBV7-3 and TRBJ2-2, the full variable domain reads GAGVSQTPSNKVTEKGKYVELRCDPISGHTALYWYRQSLGQGPEFLIYFQGTGAADDSGLPNDRFFAVRPEGSVSTLKIQRTERGDSAVYLCASSPGGPNTGELFFGEGSRLTVL.

The chain combines TRBV2 with TRBJ1-1; perhaps TRBD1 as D (6 bases). Trimming stripped 6 bases from V and 7 bases from J, with 12 bases between. This CDR3 is 12 amino acids long. The germline gives CDR1 SNHLY, CDR2 FYNNEI. The DNA for the CDR3 is TGTGCCAGCAGGGACGGACAGCTTGAAGCTTTCTTT. It translates to CASRDGQLEAFF.

This chain connects TRBV3-1 (or the pseudogene TRBV3-2) to TRBJ1-1; D uncertain. CDR3 size: 14 residues. Between the trimmed V and J ends, which lost 1 base and 4 bases, there was a span of 10 bases. The germline V gene encodes CDR1 LGHDT and CDR2 YNNKEL (reference sequence). CDR3 bases: TGTGCCAGCAGCCAAGTTTATCCGGGCACTGAAGCTTTCTTT. Protein sequence: CASSQVYPGTEAFF.

This chain uses TRBV19 with TRBJ1-3; the D is unclear. CDR3 length: 15 amino acids. The V end lost 5 bases, the J end lost 0 bases, and 11 bases lay between the germline ends. The germline CDR1 and CDR2 sequences are LNHDA and SQIVND (reference sequence). Here the CDR3 reads CASSAFTGSGNTIYF. The CDR3 DNA sequence: TGTGCCAGTAGTGCTTTCACCGGCTCTGGAAACACCATATATTTT. Based on the CDR3 plus reference TRBV19 and TRBJ1-3, the full variable domain is DGGITQSPKYLFRKEGQNVTLSCEQNLNHDAMYWYRQDPGQGLRLIYYSQIVNDFQKGDIAEGYSVSREKKESFPLTVTSAQKNPTAFYLCASSAFTGSGNTIYFGEGSWLTVV.

The CDR3 nucleotides read TGTGCCAGCAGCGCGCAGGGGCTAAGCACCGGGGAGCTGTTTTTT. This translates into CASSAQGLSTGELFF. V usage is TRBV9 and J usage is TRBJ2-2, with D possibly being TRBD1 (6 bases). This CDR3 comprises 15 residues. The germline V and J ends were trimmed by 3 bases and 4 bases, with 13 bases remaining between them. CDR1 SGDLS and CDR2 YYNGEE come from the germline V gene.

CDR3 region: CASISQANPLFSNQPQHF. The CDR3 region has the DNA TGTGCCAGCATCTCCCAGGCGAACCCGCTTTTTAGCAATCAGCCCCAGCATTTT. V is TRBV9 and J is TRBJ1-5; unclear D gene. CDR3 length equals 18 residues. Trimming stripped 6 bases from V and 0 bases from J, with 22 bases between. CDR1 and CDR2 (germline): SGDLS, YYNGEE.

V is TRBV3-1 (or the pseudogene TRBV3-2) and J is TRBJ2-3; D is possibly TRBD2 (6 bases). Trimming took 6 bases from V and 2 from J, leaving 12 bases between them. This CDR3 comprises 14 residues. Germline loops: CDR1 LGHDT, CDR2 YNNKEL (reference sequence). The CDR3 protein is CASSPWGVTDTQYF. The DNA of the CDR3 is TGTGCCAGCAGTCCCTGGGGGGTCACAGATACGCAGTATTTT.

This clone was detected only once. The chain combines TRBV13 with TRBJ1-3; 7 bases line up with TRBD1. CDR1 and CDR2 from the germline V gene are PRHDT and FYEKMQ (reference sequence). This CDR3 is 14 amino acids long. Trimming cost V 6 bases and J 2 bases; bases outside gene matches: 4. The CDR3, as DNA: TGTGCCAGCAGGTCCACAGGGGCTGGAAACACCATATATTTT. Translated, it gives CASRSTGAGNTIYF.

This chain links TRBV10-3 with TRBJ1-1; 8 nucleotides align to TRBD1. The CDR3 totals 12 residues. V gave up 7 bases and J gave up 5 bases; unmatched junction bases: 3. CDR1 is ENHRY, CDR2 SYGVKD, per germline. This CDR3 reads CAIMTGDTEAFF. CDR3 bases: TGTGCCATCATGACAGGGGATACTGAAGCTTTCTTT.

The CDR3 DNA reads as TGTGCCAGCAGCCAAGATGCAGGGATCGGCAATCAGCCCCAGCATTTT. Its translation: CASSQDAGIGNQPQHF. This sequence joins TRBV3-1 (or the pseudogene TRBV3-2) and TRBJ1-5; TRBD1 is a possible D gene (5 bases). Germline V lookup: CDR1 LGHDT, CDR2 YNNKEL (reference sequence). Trimming cost V 0 bases and J 2 bases, with 11 bases left between them. CDR3 length: 16 residues.

This chain joins TRBV4-2 and TRBJ2-1; 8 bases line up with TRBD1. This CDR3 has 13 residues. CDR1 and CDR2 from the germline V gene are LGHNA and YNFKEQ. V was pared by 3 bases and J by 15 bases, with 10 bases of the junction left unmatched. The CDR3 nucleotides are TGTGCCAGCAGCCAGACAGGGGCACCTGGGTGGTTCTTC. This encodes CASSQTGAPGWFF.

V is TRBV18 and J is TRBJ2-2; TRBD2 might be the D (5 bases). Trimming stripped 3 bases from V and 2 bases from J, with 13 bases between. CDR3 size: 16 residues. Germline V CDR1 and CDR2: KGHSH, LQKENI. CDR3 in amino acids: CASSPKGGLNTGELFF. Here the CDR3 DNA reads TGTGCCAGCTCACCGAAAGGAGGACTCAACACCGGGGAGCTGTTTTTT.

The V call is TRBV12-3 or TRBV12-4, the J call TRBJ1-5; D is ambiguous. Deletions cut 5 bases from V and 8 bases from J, with 13 bases between. The CDR3 loop spans 13 amino acids. CDR3 in amino acids: CASSPNMVEPQHF. Written as DNA, the CDR3 is TGTGCCAGCAGTCCGAACATGGTTGAGCCCCAGCATTTT.

The V call is TRBV5-1, the J call TRBJ1-5; weak D call: TRBD1 (6 bases). Trimming removed 4 bases at V and 7 bases at J, with 15 bases between. The CDR3 has 14 amino acids. Germline V CDR1 and CDR2: SGHRS, YFSETQ. In DNA form, the CDR3 reads TGCGCCAGCAGCCCAGGGGACGGGAAACAGCCCCAGCATTTT. It is translated as CASSPGDGKQPQHF.

The gene calls are TRBV11-2 and TRBJ2-1; TRBD2 matches at 11 bases. There are 14 residues in the CDR3. V shed 8 bases, J shed 2 bases, and the junction held 2 bases outside the gene matches. The germline CDR1 and CDR2 sequences are SGHAT and FQNNGV. CDR3 loop: CASVAGGPYNEQFF. CDR3 sequence (DNA): TGTGCCAGCGTAGCGGGAGGGCCCTACAATGAGCAGTTCTTC.

A word on this clone: Other DNA sequences within the sample encode an identical CDR3. The V and J genes are TRBV9 and TRBJ2-1; 8 bases are shared with TRBD2. The V gene end was trimmed by 0 bases and the J gene end by 4 bases; junction bases not matched to a gene: 3. Germline V lookup: CDR1 SGDLS, CDR2 YYNGEE. The CDR3 contains 15 residues. The CDR3 DNA follows: TGTGCCAGCAGCGTAGGCGGGGGGTCTTACAATGAGCAGTTCTTC. This gives the protein CASSVGGGSYNEQFF.

V gene TRBV5-1 combines with J gene TRBJ1-5, with D unclear. V was trimmed by 2 bases and J by 5 bases, leaving 8 bases between them. The germline CDR1 and CDR2 sequences are SGHRS and YFSETQ. This CDR3 is 13 amino acids long. The CDR3 spells CASSLNMDQPQHF. CDR3 in DNA: TGCGCCAGCAGCTTAAACATGGATCAGCCCCAGCATTTT. Variable domain in full (rest from reference TRBV5-1 and TRBJ1-5): KAGVTQTPRYLIKTRGQQVTLSCSPISGHRSVSWYQQTPGQGLQFLFEYFSETQRNKGNFPGRFSGRQFSNSRSEMNVSTLELGDSALYLCASSLNMDQPQHFGDGTRLSIL.

This clone turned up a few times. The chain's CDR3 is CASSLNRGLDNSPLHF. CDR3 coding DNA: TGTGCCAGCAGCTTAAATCGGGGATTAGATAATTCACCCCTCCACTTT. The chain employs TRBV13 and TRBJ1-6; D remains unclear. The CDR3 is 16 residues long. In germline, CDR1 is PRHDT, CDR2 FYEKMQ (reference sequence). V was shortened by 2 bases and J by 5 bases, with 13 bases between the two germline ends.

This clone has only one observation. The chain recombines TRBV2 with TRBJ2-7; 9 bases match TRBD2. The CDR3 has 14 amino acids. The V gene's germline CDR1 is SNHLY and CDR2 FYNNEI. J gave up 2 bases and V 8 bases, and 7 bases lay outside the gene matches. CDR3 protein: CASGPSGVTYEQYF. CDR3 DNA: TGTGCCAGCGGCCCTAGCGGGGTAACCTACGAGCAGTACTTC.

The table lists this clone with a count of one. The rearrangement joins TRBV2 to TRBJ1-5, with 9 bases matching TRBD1. Germline CDR1 SNHLY, CDR2 FYNNEI. With 6 bases clipped from V and 3 bases from J, the junction kept 3 bases outside the gene matches. CDR3 length equals 14 residues. CDR3 protein: CASRGTGNNQPQHF. The CDR3 DNA reads TGTGCCAGCAGGGGGACAGGGAACAATCAGCCCCAGCATTTT.

This chain links TRBV11-2 with TRBJ2-1; D remains ambiguous. V lost 3 bases, J lost 0 bases, and 6 bases lay in between. The germline gives CDR1 SGHAT, CDR2 FQNNGV. There are 14 residues in the CDR3. The CDR3 reads CASSFTDSYNEQFF. The CDR3 DNA reads as TGTGCCAGCAGCTTCACAGACTCCTACAATGAGCAGTTCTTC.

This chain links TRBV7-9 with TRBJ1-2; D gene uncertain. Germline-derived CDR1 and CDR2 are SEHNR and FQNEAQ (reference sequence). The CDR3 covers 15 residues. V was cut by 0 bases and J by 7 bases, with 15 bases left in between. The CDR3 DNA follows: TGTGCCAGCAGCTTAGCGAGGGCGGGGTCTCTTGGCTACACCTTC. Its protein product is CASSLARAGSLGYTF.

V usage is TRBV27 and J usage is TRBJ2-7; TRBD2 agrees at 11 bases. The germline gives CDR1 MNHEY, CDR2 SMNVEV (reference sequence). The length of the CDR3 is 15 residues. V shed 4 bases and J 4 bases; nucleotides not matched to a gene: 6. This CDR3 reads CASSSLAGERYEQYF. As DNA, the CDR3 is TGTGCCAGCAGTTCACTAGCGGGAGAGAGGTACGAGCAGTACTTC.

This clone was observed once. The V and J genes are TRBV5-6 and TRBJ1-2; D may be TRBD1 (5 bases). Trimming took 7 bases from V and 8 from J, leaving 24 bases between them. Germline loops: CDR1 SGHDT, CDR2 YYEEEE. This CDR3 has 15 residues. This chain's CDR3 is CASGPGGSLLWGYTF. In DNA, the CDR3 is TGTGCCAGCGGCCCCGGGGGTAGCCTCCTTTGGGGCTACACCTTC.